The present TCR beta chain was sequenced within a study of technical replicates of blood from a handful of donors. Germline CDR1 and CDR2: LGHNA and YNFKEQ. Trimming removed 1 base at V and 0 bases at J, with 16 bases between. This CDR3 spans 18 amino acids. Sequencing used immunoSEQ multiplex PCR; TCRdb keeps in-frame clones, though not all of them. This table holds under 80,000 clones, just under 90% found once. The sample holds a few counts of this clone. The sample taken for sequencing was PBMCs. This sequence joins TRBV4-2 and TRBJ2-1; unclear D gene. The source of this sequence is a human donor in good health. Some clones in this sample may be carry-over from other donors' samples. The CDR3 nucleotides are TGTGCCAGCAGCCAAGGGCTTGGGCCAAGCACCTCCTACAATGAGCAGTTCTTC. As protein: CASSQGLGPSTSYNEQFF.